The clone carrying this T cell receptor beta chain was found once. Its antigen remains unidentified. The sample originates from a study of cytomegalovirus exposure and HLA in healthy donors. The study's findings and limits: TCR beta sequences reportedly predicted the HLA-A and HLA-B alleles of most subjects accurately. In a later analysis, TCR beta V- and J-gene trimming was associated with a missense DCLRE1C variant.

Vbeta (60) and Jbeta (13) primers were used in the PCR. Measured with immunoSEQ multiplex PCR; TCRdb has only the in-frame clones, and not every one. The sample has around 150,000 clones; roughly 85% are singletons. The receptor's source is a man aged 35-49 years in good health and CMV-seronegative. Sequencing was carried out using PBMCs.

The CDR3 protein is CSVAGFNEQFF. The CDR3 region has the DNA TGCAGCGTTGCAGGGTTCAATGAGCAGTTCTTC. The chain joins TRBV29-1 to TRBJ2-1; D is perhaps TRBD1 (5 bases). The CDR3 runs 11 residues. Looked up from germline, CDR1 is SQVTM and CDR2 is ANQGSEA. V was shortened by 4 bases and J by 6 bases, with 7 bases between the two germline ends.